Shown below are 2 T cell receptor beta chains from a single sample sequenced in a study of shared clonotypes between healthy human individuals (dated by TCRdb to about 2020). Library preparation used the immunoSEQ multiplex PCR assay. TCRdb took over this immuneACCESS table, retaining in-frame rearrangements with V and J assigned. Such tables are incomplete; in checked studies, under half of the missing clones stem from an unresolved V gene, and the remainder is unexplained. The sample table holds more than 400,000 clones, of which roughly 95% were seen once. The ten largest account for about 0.059% of the sample. Sequencing used naive CD4+ T cells sorted from blood. In light of the paper, this sample's cell subset or site label describes: CD45RA+ positively selected. The receptors stem from a woman under 40 in good health.

As to this clone: Within the sample, other DNA sequences also encode this same CDR3. CDR3 sequence (DNA): TGTGCCAGCAGCTTAGCAGGACTAGCGGGAGGGCCGTCCTACAATGAGCAGTTCTTC. As protein: CASSLAGLAGGPSYNEQFF. The gene calls are TRBV7-9 and TRBJ2-1, with 15 bases aligning to TRBD2. Germline CDR1 and CDR2: SEHNR and FQNEAQ (reference sequence). This CDR3 spans 19 amino acids. The V gene end was trimmed by 0 bases and the J gene end by 1 base; junction bases not matched to a gene: 4.

In DNA, the CDR3 is TGTGCCAGCAGCCCTGGCGGGACGGGAGGCTATGAGCAGTTCTTC. Encoded protein: CASSPGGTGGYEQFF. V usage is TRBV28 and J usage is TRBJ2-1, with 7 bases identical to TRBD2. CDR1 is MDHEN and CDR2 is SYDVKM in the germline V gene. The trim removed 6 bases at V and 8 bases at J, leaving 13 bases unmatched. The CDR3 is 15 residues long. Full variable domain (rest looked up from reference TRBV28 and TRBJ2-1): DVKVTQSSRYLVKRTGEKVFLECVQDMDHENMFWYRQDPGLGLRLIYFSYDVKMKEKGDIPEGYSVSREKKERFSLILESASTNQTSMYLCASSPGGTGGYEQFFGPGTRLTVL.